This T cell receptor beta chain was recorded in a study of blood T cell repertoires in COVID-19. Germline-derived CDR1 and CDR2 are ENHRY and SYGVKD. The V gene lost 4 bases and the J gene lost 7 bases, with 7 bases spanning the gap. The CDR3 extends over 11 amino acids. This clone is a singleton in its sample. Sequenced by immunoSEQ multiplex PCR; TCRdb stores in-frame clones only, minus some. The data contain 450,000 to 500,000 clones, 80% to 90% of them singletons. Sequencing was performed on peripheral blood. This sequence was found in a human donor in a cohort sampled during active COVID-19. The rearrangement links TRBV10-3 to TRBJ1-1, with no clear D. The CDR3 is CAISVGSEAFF. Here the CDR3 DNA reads TGTGCCATCAGTGTGGGCAGTGAAGCTTTCTTT.